These 20 T cell receptor beta chains originate from one sample sequenced in a study of tumor-infiltrating lymphocytes in primary liver carcinoma. Starting material of 500 ng total RNA yielded TCR beta cDNA via a constant-region primer. Library construction for TCR beta comprised three nested multiplex PCR rounds performed with slightly modified ARM-PCR. TRBV1-TRBV30 forward and Cbeta reverse primers drove the first two roughly 10-cycle rounds. Via MiXCR, TCRdb re-called the multiplex PCR reads, giving one row per CDR3 protein. The top ten hold about 72% of the sample, which has more than 150,000 distinct CDR3 sequences, about 60% seen once. Blood RNA was derived from unsorted whole blood, and germline DNA was extracted too. Sequences were obtained from peripheral blood. Receptor source: a man between 35 and 55 years old with primary liver carcinoma and hepatitis B virus infection.

A word on this clonotype: A single base separates this from a much larger clone, so it may be a read error. The rearrangement uses TRBV11-2 and TRBJ2-7; D not resolved. V lost 6 bases to trimming and J lost 1 base, with 10 bases between them. The CDR3 is made up of 13 amino acids. Germline CDR1 is SGHAT and CDR2 is FQNNGV. The CDR3 bases are TGTGCCAGCAGTTTCAGGCCTTCCTACGAGCAGTACTTC. This codes for CASSFRPSYEQYF. The entire variable domain, with the rest obtained from reference TRBV11-2 and TRBJ2-7, is as follows: EAGVAQSPRYKIIEKRQSVAFWCNPISGHATLYWYQQILGQGPKLLIQFQNNGVVDDSQLPKDRFSAERLKGVDSTLKIQPAKLEDSAVYLCASSFRPSYEQYFGPGTRLTVT.

As for this clonotype: A much larger clone lies one base from this, so it may be a read error. The chain employs TRBV6-1 and TRBJ1-1; the D gene is possibly TRBD1 (6 bases). Germline V gene sequence: CDR1 MNHNS, CDR2 SASEGT. The CDR3 is 14 residues long. CDR3 region: CASSELSRGDEDFF. The CDR3 DNA is TGTGCCAGCAGTGAATTGAGCAGGGGAGATGAAGATTTCTTT.

The chain recombines TRBV6-5 with TRBJ1-1; D is perhaps TRBD1 (5 bases). This CDR3 is built from 15 residues. V was cut by 5 bases and J by 1 base, with 14 bases left in between. The germline V gene has CDR1 MNHEY and CDR2 SVGAGI. The CDR3 region is CASSPPGPTNTEAFF. CDR3 nucleotides: TGTGCCAGCAGTCCACCGGGACCGACGAACACTGAAGCTTTCTTT.

This clonotype turned up a few times. The chain uses TRBV28 and TRBJ2-1, with D perhaps matching TRBD2 (6 bases). Trimming pared 7 bases from V and 0 bases from J, leaving 28 bases between. This CDR3 has 20 residues. The germline V gene has CDR1 MDHEN and CDR2 SYDVKM. DNA for the CDR3: TGTGCCAGCATATCCGGGACTGGCTTCTTTATTTCTAGCTCCTACAATGAGCAGTTCTTC. Its protein is CASISGTGFFISSSYNEQFF.

This chain connects TRBV6-1 to TRBJ2-4; D is tentatively TRBD1 or TRBD2 (5 bases each). This CDR3 spans 15 amino acids. V was clipped by 8 bases and J by 8 bases, with 22 bases between them. From germline, CDR1 is MNHNS and CDR2 SASEGT. This CDR3 is CASVVGTYDQYIQYF. CDR3 DNA: TGTGCCAGCGTGGTCGGGACGTATGATCAATACATTCAGTACTTC.

This clonotype appeared a few times. The chain recombines TRBV4-1 with TRBJ2-7, with unresolved D. The germline V gene has CDR1 MGHRA and CDR2 YSYEKL. This CDR3 has 12 amino acids. V gave up 3 bases and J gave up 7 bases, with 10 bases separating them. CDR3 protein: CASSQDGREQYF. Written as DNA, the CDR3 is TGCGCCAGCAGCCAGGATGGGCGGGAGCAGTACTTC.

The table lists this clonotype with many counts. V and J are TRBV14 and TRBJ2-5; the match to TRBD1 covers 7 bases. Germline V gene data show CDR1 as SGHDN and CDR2 as FVKESK. The CDR3 has 13 amino acids. After removal of 4 bases from V and 4 bases from J, the junction contained 3 bases not matched to a gene. The CDR3 is CASSLGQLETQYF. Here the CDR3 DNA reads TGTGCCAGCAGCCTGGGACAGTTAGAGACCCAGTACTTC.

Notes on this clonotype: A single base separates this from a much larger clone, so it may be a read error. The missing conserved phenylalanine or tryptophan at the end of this CDR3 makes a read error likely. This rearrangement joins TRBV11-2 to TRBJ2-1, with D tentatively TRBD2 (6 bases). The V and J ends lost 5 bases and 2 bases respectively, with 13 bases between them. There are 15 residues in the CDR3. The germline V gene encodes CDR1 SGHAT and CDR2 FQNNGV. The CDR3 DNA reads TGTGCCAGCAGCCTACTAGCCTCCCCCTACAATGAGCAGTTCTCC. Translating gives CASSLLASPYNEQFS.

To note about this clonotype: An end of the junction does not agree with germline; a read error may underlie this. The rearrangement uses TRBV12-3 or TRBV12-4 and TRBJ2-7; no reliable D call. This CDR3 contains 12 residues. The CDR3 nucleotides read TGTGCCAGTCGCGGATCCTCCTACGAGCATTACTTC. Translating it yields CASRGSSYEHYF.

This clonotype came up a few times. Possible read error: a much larger clone is one base away. The CDR3 does not close with the conserved phenylalanine or tryptophan, likely indicating a read error. The chain is built from TRBV11-2 and TRBJ1-5, with D tentatively TRBD1 (5 bases). V lost 5 bases and J 7 bases, leaving 12 bases between the germline ends. The CDR3 runs to 13 residues. Germline assignment: CDR1 SGHAT and CDR2 FQNNGV. CDR3 sequence: CASSQEGEQPQHS. Here the CDR3 DNA reads TGTGCCAGCAGCCAGGAAGGGGAACAGCCCCAGCATTCT.

Concerning this clonotype: Relative to the germline gene, one junction end is altered; a read error may explain this. J is TRBJ2-4 and V is TRBV4-1; D may be TRBD2 (6 bases). Germline lookup yields CDR1 MGHRA and CDR2 YSYEKL. The CDR3 contains 15 residues. The CDR3 DNA reads as TGCGCCAACAGCCCCGAATCCGGGGGAATGGGCATTCGGTACTTC. Protein sequence: CANSPESGGMGIRYF.

This clonotype appeared once. The junction departs from germline at one end; a sequencing error may be responsible. The gene calls are TRBV4-1 and TRBJ2-3; 10 bases align to TRBD1. CDR1 and CDR2 from the germline V gene are MGHRA and YSYEKL. The CDR3 extends over 17 amino acids. CDR3: CAGSQVYGTGGTDTQYF. CDR3 coding DNA: TGCGCCGGCAGCCAAGTCTATGGGACAGGGGGCACAGATACGCAGTATTTT.

This clonotype occurred many times. V and J are TRBV11-1 and TRBJ2-7, with 7 positions matching TRBD2. This CDR3 is built from 13 residues. Per the germline V gene, CDR1 is SGHAT and CDR2 is FQDESV (reference sequence). The V and J ends lost 3 bases and 3 bases, in that order; junction bases with no gene match: 2. CDR3: CASSLRGYYEQYF. The CDR3, as DNA: TGTGCCAGCAGCTTGCGGGGGTACTACGAGCAGTACTTC.

The chain employs TRBV14 and TRBJ2-5; a weak D match, TRBD2 (5 bases). This CDR3 is 12 amino acids long. The V end lost 5 bases, the J end lost 8 bases, and 12 bases lay between the germline ends. Per germline, CDR1 SGHDN and CDR2 FVKESK. In DNA, the CDR3 is TGTGCCAGCAGCGGAGGTGGGCTAACCCAGTACTTC. Translating gives CASSGGGLTQYF.

The chain couples TRBV12-3 or TRBV12-4 to TRBJ2-7; the D gene could be TRBD1 or TRBD2 (5 bases each). CDR3 size: 13 residues. V gave up 5 bases and J gave up 7 bases, with 15 bases separating them. The CDR3 loop reads CASSPGPAREQYF. In DNA form, the CDR3 reads TGTGCCAGCAGTCCGGGACCAGCGCGGGAGCAGTACTTC.

The V call is TRBV4-1, the J call TRBJ1-2; D is possibly TRBD1 (5 bases). Germline V CDR1 and CDR2: MGHRA, YSYEKL. CDR3 length equals 15 residues. Trimming took 2 bases from V and 2 from J, leaving 12 bases between them. CDR3: CASSQPTAGNYGYTF. CDR3 in DNA: TGCGCCAGCAGCCAACCGACAGCAGGAAACTATGGCTACACCTTC.

The CDR3 reads CASSRQGSDSTQYF. CDR3 nucleotides: TGTGCCAGCAGTCGACAGGGGTCGGATAGTACGCAGTATTTT. The chain is built from TRBV6-2 or TRBV6-3 and TRBJ2-3, with 8 bases that match TRBD1. CDR3 length: 14 amino acids. V shed 5 bases, J shed 8 bases, and the junction held 9 bases outside the gene matches. Germline CDR1 MNHEY, CDR2 SVGEGT.

V gene TRBV6-5 combines with J gene TRBJ2-2; 15 bases line up with TRBD2. The CDR3 spans 16 residues. Germline lookup yields CDR1 MNHEY and CDR2 SVGAGI. Losses at the gene ends were 6 bases for V and 5 bases for J; bases not matched to a gene: 4. The CDR3 is CASSSGLAGGTGELFF. The CDR3 DNA sequence: TGTGCCAGCAGCTCCGGACTAGCGGGAGGGACCGGGGAGCTGTTTTTT.

This clonotype was counted many times. The chain's CDR3 is CASSYADSYEQYF. The CDR3 nucleotides are TGTGCCAGCAGTTACGCGGATTCCTACGAGCAGTACTTC. The chain uses TRBV6-5 and TRBJ2-7; D call uncertain. This CDR3 is built from 13 residues. The ends were cut back, 2 bases at V and 1 base at J, with 6 bases in the middle. From germline, CDR1 is MNHEY and CDR2 SVGAGI.

The chain uses TRBV12-3 or TRBV12-4 and TRBJ2-1; 10 bases are a match to TRBD2. This CDR3 has 17 amino acids. The V segment lost 2 bases and the J segment 0 bases; nucleotides outside the gene matches: 4. CDR3 residues: CASSLTASGSSYNEQFF. The DNA for the CDR3 is TGTGCCAGCAGTTTAACGGCTAGCGGGAGCTCCTACAATGAGCAGTTCTTC.